This T cell receptor beta chain was identified in a study of graft-versus-host responses after intestinal transplantation. Study-wide context: Each patient got anti-thymocyte globulin induction, then tacrolimus and steroids for around three years.

Whole-study results and caveats: When patients had graft-donor T cell macrochimerism, their allografts held high graft-versus-host to host-versus-graft clonal ratios.

V trimming: 8 bases; J trimming: 5 bases; junction bases outside the gene matches: 4. Germline CDR1 LNHDA, CDR2 SQIVND (reference sequence). The CDR3 has 13 amino acids. Method: immunoSEQ multiplex PCR; TCRdb's copy keeps in-frame clones and lacks some. The top ten hold 2% to 2.5% of the sample, which has tens of thousands of clones, about nine tenths seen once. To note about this clone: Its cognate antigen is unknown.

The gene calls are TRBV19 and TRBJ1-5, with TRBD1 matching over 9 bases. The origin of this receptor is a human donor who was the organ donor for an intestinal transplant. The sample here was unstimulated CD4+ T cells sorted from spleen or lymph node cells, taken before transplant. CDR3 coding DNA: TGTGCCAGTCGGGACAGGGAAGATCAGCCCCAGCATTTT. It is translated as CASRDREDQPQHF. Variable domain in full (rest from reference TRBV19 and TRBJ1-5): DGGITQSPKYLFRKEGQNVTLSCEQNLNHDAMYWYRQDPGQGLRLIYYSQIVNDFQKGDIAEGYSVSREKKESFPLTVTSAQKNPTAFYLCASRDREDQPQHFGDGTRLSIL.